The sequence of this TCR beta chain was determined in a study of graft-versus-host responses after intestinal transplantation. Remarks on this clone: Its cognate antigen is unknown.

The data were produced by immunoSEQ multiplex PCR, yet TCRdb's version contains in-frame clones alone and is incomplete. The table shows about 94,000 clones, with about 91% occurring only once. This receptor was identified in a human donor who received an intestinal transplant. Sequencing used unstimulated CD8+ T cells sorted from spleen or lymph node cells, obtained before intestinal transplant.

The CDR3: CASSPTGGSEAFF. CDR3 nucleotides: TGTGCCAGCAGCCCAACCGGGGGTTCTGAAGCTTTCTTT. This chain uses TRBV7-6 with TRBJ1-1, with D possibly being TRBD1 (5 bases). The CDR3 is 13 amino acids. Germline CDR1 SGHVS, CDR2 FNYEAQ. V dropped 5 bases and J dropped 6 bases, with 13 bases sitting between them.